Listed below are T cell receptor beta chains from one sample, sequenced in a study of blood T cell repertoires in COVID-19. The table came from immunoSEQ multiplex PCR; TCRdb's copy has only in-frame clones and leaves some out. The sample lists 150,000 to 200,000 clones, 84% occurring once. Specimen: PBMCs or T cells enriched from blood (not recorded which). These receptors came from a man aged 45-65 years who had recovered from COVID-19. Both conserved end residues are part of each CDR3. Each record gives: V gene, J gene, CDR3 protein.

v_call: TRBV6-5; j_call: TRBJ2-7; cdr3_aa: CASTKLPRQGYEQYF
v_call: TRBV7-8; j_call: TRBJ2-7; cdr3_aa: CASSTPQGYEQYF
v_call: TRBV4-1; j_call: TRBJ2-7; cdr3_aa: CASSQKSLRDRGLYEQYF
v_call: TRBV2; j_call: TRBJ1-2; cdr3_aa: CASSRTGVGWGYTF
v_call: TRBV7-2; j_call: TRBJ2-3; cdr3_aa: CASRATSTDTQYF
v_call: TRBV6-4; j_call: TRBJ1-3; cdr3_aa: CARRHPFSGNTIYF
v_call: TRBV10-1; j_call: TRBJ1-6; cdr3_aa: CASRLDSRSNSPLHF
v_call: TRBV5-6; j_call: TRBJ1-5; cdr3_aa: CASSQGYNQPQHF
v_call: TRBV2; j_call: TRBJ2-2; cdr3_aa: CASSPSGFGELFF
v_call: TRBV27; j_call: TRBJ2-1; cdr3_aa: CASRPLSGGAWEQFF
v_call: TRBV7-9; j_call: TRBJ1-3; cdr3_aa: CASSLSSGGLTGNTIYF
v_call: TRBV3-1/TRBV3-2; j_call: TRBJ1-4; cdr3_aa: CASSQIIVGAEKLFF
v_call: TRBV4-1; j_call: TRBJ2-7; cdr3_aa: CASSQRTGSGDEQYF
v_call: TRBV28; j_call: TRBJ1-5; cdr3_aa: CAANREGLNQPQHF
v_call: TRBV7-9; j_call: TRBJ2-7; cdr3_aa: CASSLAGAYEQYF
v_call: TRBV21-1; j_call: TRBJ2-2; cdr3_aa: CARRQNTGELFF
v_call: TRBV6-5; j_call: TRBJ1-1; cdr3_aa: CASSPWQGGETEAFF
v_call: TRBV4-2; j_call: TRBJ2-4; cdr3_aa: CASSQNHPGQGEYF
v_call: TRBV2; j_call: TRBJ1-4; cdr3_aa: CASSGQGGHVGATNEKLFF
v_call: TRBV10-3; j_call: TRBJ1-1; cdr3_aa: CATKTGQANTEAFF
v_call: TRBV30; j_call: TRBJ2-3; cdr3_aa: CAVTPSTTDTQYF
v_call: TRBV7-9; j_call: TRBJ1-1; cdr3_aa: CASSLDSGLNTEAFF
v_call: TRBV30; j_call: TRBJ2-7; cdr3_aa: CAWSVGTGGIEQYF
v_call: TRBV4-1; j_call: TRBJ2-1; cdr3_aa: CASSQGGGSSQFF
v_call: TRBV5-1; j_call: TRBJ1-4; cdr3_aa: CASGYYSTNEKLFF
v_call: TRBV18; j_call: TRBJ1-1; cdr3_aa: CASSPPTRGVGATEAFF
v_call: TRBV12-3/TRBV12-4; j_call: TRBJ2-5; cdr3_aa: CASTRDQETQYF
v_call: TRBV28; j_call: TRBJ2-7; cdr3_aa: CASSYGTGGYEQYF
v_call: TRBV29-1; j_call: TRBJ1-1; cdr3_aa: CSVTGAFF
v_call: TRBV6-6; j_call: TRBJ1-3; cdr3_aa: CASSYTGSSGNTIYF
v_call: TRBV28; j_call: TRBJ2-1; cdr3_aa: CASSSDRANEQFF
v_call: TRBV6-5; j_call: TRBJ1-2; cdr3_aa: CASRLMDRSYGYTF
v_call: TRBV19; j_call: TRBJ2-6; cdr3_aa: CATLRDRASGANVLTF
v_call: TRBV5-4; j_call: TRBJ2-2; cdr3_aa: CASSLGHRVNTGELFF
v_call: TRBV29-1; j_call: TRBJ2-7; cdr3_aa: CSTRTDRGGYEQYF